The clone carrying this T cell receptor beta chain was found many times. The antigen is undetermined. This record comes from a study of Ad26.COV2.S vaccination and SARS-CoV-2 variants. Study conclusions and caveats: Greater spike-specific TCR breadth was seen in vaccine recipients than in placebo recipients.

The repertoire was sequenced with immunoSEQ multiplex PCR; TCRdb's copy has only in-frame clones and lacks some. The repertoire holds more than 300,000 clones, with around four fifths as singletons. J lost 6 bases, V lost 0 bases, and 8 bases had no gene match. Germline values: CDR1 KGHDR, CDR2 SFDVKD. The length of the CDR3 is 17 residues. Noted treatment: about 20 received Ad26.COV2.S at low or high dose, single or two shots; about five received placebo; per-sample allocation not given. It was on day 63 after the first vaccine or placebo injection that samples were taken. The genes are TRBV24-1 and TRBJ2-1; 9 positions match TRBD1. The sequence derives from a person aged 18 to 59 who received the Ad26.COV2.S COVID-19 vaccine or a placebo. The sample here was peripheral blood, taken in a trial of Ad26.COV2.S vaccine versus placebo. The CDR3 reads CATSDLKTGGAGNEQFF. CDR3 sequence (DNA): TGTGCCACCAGTGATTTGAAAACAGGGGGCGCCGGCAATGAGCAGTTCTTC.